This TCR beta chain was captured by sequencing in a study of early T cells in non-severe SARS-CoV-2 infection. Overall study context: Chains stayed unpaired after sequencing of bulk RNA from unsorted whole blood.

The CDR3 length is 14 residues. V shed 0 bases and J shed 9 bases, with 13 bases lying between them. The germline gives CDR1 SGHRS, CDR2 YFSETQ. This clonotype was seen more than once but under ten times. TCRdb ran MiXCR on the 5' RACE reads and lists one entry per CDR3 protein. The table has 55,000 to 70,000 distinct CDR3 sequences, roughly 12% seen once. The sample taken for sequencing was whole blood. The origin of this receptor is an adult who was a healthcare worker with PCR-confirmed SARS-CoV-2 infection or an uninfected control (not recorded which). V usage is TRBV5-1 and J usage is TRBJ2-1; D not certain. The CDR3 loop is CASSLDSRPGEQFF. CDR3 DNA sequence: TGCGCCAGCAGCTTGGATTCTCGGCCCGGTGAGCAGTTCTTC.